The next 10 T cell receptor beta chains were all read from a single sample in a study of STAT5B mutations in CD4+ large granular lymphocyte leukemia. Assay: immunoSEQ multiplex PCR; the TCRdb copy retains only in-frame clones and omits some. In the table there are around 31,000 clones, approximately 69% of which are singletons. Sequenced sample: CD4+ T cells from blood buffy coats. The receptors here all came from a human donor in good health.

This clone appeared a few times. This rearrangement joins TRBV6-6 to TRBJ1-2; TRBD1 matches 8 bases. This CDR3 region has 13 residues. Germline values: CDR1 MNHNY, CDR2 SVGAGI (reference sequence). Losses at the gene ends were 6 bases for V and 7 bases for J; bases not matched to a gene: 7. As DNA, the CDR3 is TGTGCCAGCAGCCCGACAGGGGCTCTTGGCTACACCTTC. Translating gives CASSPTGALGYTF.

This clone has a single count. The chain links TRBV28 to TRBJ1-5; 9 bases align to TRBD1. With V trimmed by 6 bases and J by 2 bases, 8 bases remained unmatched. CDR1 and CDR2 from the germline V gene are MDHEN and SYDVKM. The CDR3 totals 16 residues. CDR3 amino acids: CASSRTGGKGNQPQHF. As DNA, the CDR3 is TGTGCCAGCAGCCGCACAGGGGGCAAGGGCAATCAGCCCCAGCATTTT.

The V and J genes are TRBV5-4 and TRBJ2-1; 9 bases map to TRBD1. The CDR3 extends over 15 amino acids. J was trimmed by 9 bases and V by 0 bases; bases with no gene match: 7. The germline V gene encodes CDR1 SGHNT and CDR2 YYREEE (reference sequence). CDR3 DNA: TGTGCCAGCAGCTTGGACAGGGGGCAGGTGGGTGAGCAGTTCTTC. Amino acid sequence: CASSLDRGQVGEQFF.

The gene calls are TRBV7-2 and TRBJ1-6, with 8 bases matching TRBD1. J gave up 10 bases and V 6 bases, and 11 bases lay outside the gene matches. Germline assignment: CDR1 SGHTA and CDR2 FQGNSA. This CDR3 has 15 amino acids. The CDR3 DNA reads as TGTGCCAGCAGACCCCCGGGACAGGTCGGCTCACCCCTCCACTTT. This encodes CASRPPGQVGSPLHF.

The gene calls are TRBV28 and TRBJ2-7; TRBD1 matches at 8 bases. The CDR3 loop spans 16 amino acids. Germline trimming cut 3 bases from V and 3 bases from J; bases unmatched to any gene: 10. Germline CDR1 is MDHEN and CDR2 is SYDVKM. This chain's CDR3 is CASSFLGQGLGYEQYF. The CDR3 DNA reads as TGTGCCAGCAGTTTTCTCGGACAGGGATTAGGCTACGAGCAGTACTTC.

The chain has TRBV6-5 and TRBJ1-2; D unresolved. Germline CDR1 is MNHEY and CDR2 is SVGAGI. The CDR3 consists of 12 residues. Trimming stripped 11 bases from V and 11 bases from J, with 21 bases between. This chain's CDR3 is CAVMSGAIVYTF. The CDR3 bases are TGTGCCGTAATGTCGGGAGCCATCGTTTACACCTTC.

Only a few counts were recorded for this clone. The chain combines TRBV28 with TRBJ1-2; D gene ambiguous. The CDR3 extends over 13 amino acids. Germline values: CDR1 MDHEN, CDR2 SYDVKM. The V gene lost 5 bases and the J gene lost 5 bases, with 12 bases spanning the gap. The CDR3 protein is CASSPPYWYGYTF. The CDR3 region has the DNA TGTGCCAGCAGTCCACCTTACTGGTATGGCTACACCTTC.

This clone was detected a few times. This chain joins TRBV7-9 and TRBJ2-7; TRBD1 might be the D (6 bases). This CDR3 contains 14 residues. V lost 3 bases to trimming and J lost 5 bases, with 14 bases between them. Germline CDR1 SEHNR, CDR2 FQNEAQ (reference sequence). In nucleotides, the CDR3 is TGTGCCAGCAGCTTGACAGGAGGAGGTAACGAGCAGTACGTC. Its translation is CASSLTGGGNEQYV.

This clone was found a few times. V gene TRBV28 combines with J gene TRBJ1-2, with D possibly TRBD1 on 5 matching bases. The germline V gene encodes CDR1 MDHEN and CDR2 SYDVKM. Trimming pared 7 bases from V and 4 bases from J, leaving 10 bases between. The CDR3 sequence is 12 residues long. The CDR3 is CASKRDVYGYTF. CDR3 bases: TGTGCCAGCAAACGGGACGTCTATGGCTACACCTTC.

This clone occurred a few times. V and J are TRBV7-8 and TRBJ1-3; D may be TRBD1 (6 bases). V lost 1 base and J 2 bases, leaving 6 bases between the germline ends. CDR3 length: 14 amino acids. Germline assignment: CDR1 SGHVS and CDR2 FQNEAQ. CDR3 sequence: CASSLGTAGNTIYF. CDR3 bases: TGTGCCAGCAGCTTAGGGACAGCTGGAAACACCATATATTTT.